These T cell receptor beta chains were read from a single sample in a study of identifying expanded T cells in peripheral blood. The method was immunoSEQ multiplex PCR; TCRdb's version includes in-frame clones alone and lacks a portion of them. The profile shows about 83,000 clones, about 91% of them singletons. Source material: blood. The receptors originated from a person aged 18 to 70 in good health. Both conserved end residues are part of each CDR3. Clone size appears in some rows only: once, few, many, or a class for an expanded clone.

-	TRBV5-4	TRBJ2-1	CASSPKRESYNEQFF
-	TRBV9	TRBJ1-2	CASSARDRENYGYTF
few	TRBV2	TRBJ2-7	CASLSGRAPDSYF
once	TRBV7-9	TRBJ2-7	CASSPRLWREQYF
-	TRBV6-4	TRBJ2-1	CASSDAGGKSNEQFF
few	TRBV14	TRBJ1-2	CASSQDSYGYTF
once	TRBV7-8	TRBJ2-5	CASSFVRGLETQYF
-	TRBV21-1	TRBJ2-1	CASSKGGRVGNEQFF
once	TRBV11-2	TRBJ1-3	CASSLFTLDSGNTIYF
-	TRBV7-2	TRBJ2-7	CASSLVTGANFYEQYF
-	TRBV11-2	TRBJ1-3	CASSLGSSWGNTIYF
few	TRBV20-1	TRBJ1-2	CSGGLGYTF
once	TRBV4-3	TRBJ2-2	CASSQDIGGEGELFF
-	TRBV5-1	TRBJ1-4	CASTRTGGNEKLFF
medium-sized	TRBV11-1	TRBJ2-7	CASSSSGSGLYEQYF
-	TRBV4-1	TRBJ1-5	CASSQSRNSNQPQHF
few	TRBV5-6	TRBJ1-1	CASSLGGGLNTEAFF
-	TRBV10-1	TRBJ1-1	CASSPAGGATEAFF
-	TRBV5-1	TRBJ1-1	CASSFSRESRGTEAFF
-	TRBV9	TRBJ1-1	CASSATLNTEAFF
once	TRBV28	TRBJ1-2	CASSNRQTYGYTF
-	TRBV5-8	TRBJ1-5	CASSLGPDSYQPQHF
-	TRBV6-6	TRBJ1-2	CAAHDRANYGYTF
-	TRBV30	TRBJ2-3	CAWNPGYTQYF
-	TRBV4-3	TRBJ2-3	CASSQDRIGSDTQYF
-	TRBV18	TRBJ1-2	CASSPPGTNHGYTF
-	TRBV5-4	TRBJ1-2	CASSLGGAANYGYTF
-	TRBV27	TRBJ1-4	CASSLSRTGSATNEKLFF
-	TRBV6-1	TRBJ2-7	CASRTGTAIYEQYF
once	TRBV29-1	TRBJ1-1	CSAPGQGSGAEAFF
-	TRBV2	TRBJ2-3	CASSERSGRPDTQYF
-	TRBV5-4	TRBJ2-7	CASSQDLGPREQYF
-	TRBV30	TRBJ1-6	CAWSRAGRRDSPLHF
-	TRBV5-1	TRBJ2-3	CASSWTGTGEADTQYF
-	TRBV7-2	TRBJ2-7	CASSPLAWKQYF
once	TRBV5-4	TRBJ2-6	CASSRDRGTGGANVLTF
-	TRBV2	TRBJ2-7	CASSVSPRGEQYF
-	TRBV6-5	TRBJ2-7	CASSFGAYEQYF
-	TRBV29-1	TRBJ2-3	CSATRGPDTQYF
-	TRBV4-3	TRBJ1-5	CASSQDWLNQPQHF
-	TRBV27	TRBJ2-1	CASTAGGTYNEQFF
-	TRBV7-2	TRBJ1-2	CASSSPGRAEGYTF
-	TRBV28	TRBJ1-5	CASSLPTEAGDQPQHF
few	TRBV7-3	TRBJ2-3	CASSPLSTSDTQYF
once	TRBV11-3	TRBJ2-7	CASSLGLYEQYF
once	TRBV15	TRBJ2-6	CATSRDVTTGANVLTF
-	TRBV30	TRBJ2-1	CAWSLSQRDEQFF
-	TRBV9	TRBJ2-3	CASSEGGGQGTVF
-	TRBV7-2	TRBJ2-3	CASSLLGGDTQYF
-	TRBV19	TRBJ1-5	CASSSGTTGQPQHF
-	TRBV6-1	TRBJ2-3	CASRAGATTDTQYF
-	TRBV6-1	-	CASSETSNYEQYF
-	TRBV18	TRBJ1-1	CASSPTPGTGQMNTEAFF
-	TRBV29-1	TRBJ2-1	CSVDFGPGTPFF
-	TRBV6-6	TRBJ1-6	CASAMGRANSPLHF